The 14 T cell receptor beta chains in this list originate from one sample, sequenced in a study of T-cell memory formation after mild COVID-19. A single record per CDR3 protein comes from TCRdb applying MiXCR to the 5' RACE reads. The repertoire holds tens of thousands of distinct CDR3 sequences, with more than 13% as singletons. Specimen: PBMCs or a T cell subset sorted from them (not recorded which). The receptor source for this set is a man aged 18 to 30 who had mild COVID-19 (a few samples of this study predate the infection). Cell type and time point are not known.

The chain uses TRBV10-3 and TRBJ2-2; 7 nucleotides align to TRBD2. Germline-derived CDR1 and CDR2 are ENHRY and SYGVKD. Losses at the gene ends were 4 bases for V and 7 bases for J; bases not matched to a gene: 6. This CDR3 region has 14 residues. The CDR3 DNA sequence: TGTGCCATCAGTGGCGGGGGACCCGGCGGGGAGCTGTTTTTT. Protein product: CAISGGGPGGELFF.

This clonotype was observed a handful of times. The chain couples TRBV6-2 or TRBV6-3 to TRBJ2-7, with D hard to call. V gave up 8 bases and J gave up 0 bases, with 8 bases separating them. Germline CDR1 MNHEY, CDR2 SVGEGT. The CDR3 loop spans 12 amino acids. As DNA, the CDR3 is TGTGCCAGCTCACAGCGCTCCTACGAGCAGTACTTC. Encoded protein: CASSQRSYEQYF.

This sequence joins TRBV5-4 and TRBJ2-7; 8 positions match TRBD2. The germline V gene encodes CDR1 SGHNT and CDR2 YYREEE (reference sequence). The junction had 9 bases not matched to a gene; V was cut back by 5 bases and J by 5 bases. The CDR3 has 14 residues. The CDR3 bases are TGTGCCAGCAGTTACGGGGGGGCGGAGCACGAGCAGTACTTC. Translating gives CASSYGGAEHEQYF.

The chain links TRBV29-1 to TRBJ1-1; D remains unclear. Looked up from germline, CDR1 is SQVTM and CDR2 is ANQGSEA. The CDR3 covers 13 residues. With 6 bases removed from V and 0 bases from J, the gap between germline ends came to 11 bases. The CDR3 here is CSVVGPLNTEAFF. As DNA, the CDR3 is TGCAGCGTAGTTGGACCGCTGAACACTGAAGCTTTCTTT.

This rearrangement joins TRBV6-5 to TRBJ1-3, with a tentative D call TRBD1 (6 bases). The V gene's germline CDR1 is MNHEY and CDR2 SVGAGI. CDR3 length: 17 residues. Trimming cost V 6 bases and J 0 bases, with 18 bases left between them. CDR3 region: CASSRGRLGASGNTIYF. CDR3 nucleotides: TGTGCCAGCAGCCGGGGACGGCTGGGGGCCTCTGGAAACACCATATATTTT.

This clonotype was seen more than once but under ten times. This chain's CDR3 is CASSGGQGVQERYNEQFF. CDR3 in DNA: TGCGCCAGCAGCGGAGGACAGGGGGTGCAGGAGCGCTACAATGAGCAGTTCTTC. The chain combines TRBV5-1 with TRBJ2-1; 10 nucleotides match TRBD1. Germline CDR1 and CDR2: SGHRS and YFSETQ. This CDR3 spans 18 amino acids. The junction had 13 bases not matched to a gene; V was cut back by 4 bases and J by 3 bases. Complete variable domain (other parts from reference TRBV5-1 and TRBJ2-1): KAGVTQTPRYLIKTRGQQVTLSCSPISGHRSVSWYQQTPGQGLQFLFEYFSETQRNKGNFPGRFSGRQFSNSRSEMNVSTLELGDSALYLCASSGGQGVQERYNEQFFGPGTRLTVL.

This clonotype has just a few counts. The genes are TRBV27 and TRBJ2-7; 9 bases line up with TRBD2. This CDR3 spans 13 amino acids. CDR1 and CDR2 (germline): MNHEY, SMNVEV (reference sequence). Trimming took 6 bases from V and 5 from J; bases not matched to a gene: 5. The CDR3 here is CASSRERGDEQYF. The DNA of the CDR3 is TGTGCCAGCAGCCGGGAGCGGGGGGACGAGCAGTACTTC.

In this sample, this clonotype turned up a few times. The J gene is TRBJ2-3, the V gene TRBV7-9; D is possibly TRBD2 (6 bases). The CDR3 contains 14 residues. CDR1 is SEHNR, CDR2 FQNEAQ, per germline (reference sequence). V was cut by 6 bases and J by 2 bases, with 12 bases left in between. The CDR3 here is CASRKAGPTDTQYF. CDR3 nucleotide sequence: TGTGCCAGCAGGAAGGCGGGACCCACAGATACGCAGTATTTT.

The V call is TRBV20-1, the J call TRBJ1-1; no firm D call. CDR1 and CDR2 (germline): DFQATT, SNEGSKA (reference sequence). The CDR3 runs 13 residues. Deletions cut 0 bases from V and 3 bases from J, with 8 bases between. CDR3 amino acids: CSARDRSDTEAFF. The CDR3 DNA follows: TGCAGTGCTAGAGATCGTTCAGACACTGAAGCTTTCTTT.

This chain uses TRBV27 with TRBJ1-5; the D gene is possibly TRBD1 (5 bases). V was clipped by 8 bases and J by 2 bases, with 16 bases between them. CDR3 size: 15 residues. Germline values: CDR1 MNHEY, CDR2 SMNVEV (reference sequence). CDR3 region: CASRIGTEGNQPQHF. CDR3 DNA sequence: TGTGCCAGCCGAATAGGGACCGAAGGCAATCAGCCCCAGCATTTT.

This clonotype was recorded at least ten times. The chain is built from TRBV7-6 and TRBJ1-6; TRBD1 might be the D (6 bases). The CDR3 runs 14 residues. Germline lookup yields CDR1 SGHVS and CDR2 FNYEAQ. V was shortened by 5 bases and J by 6 bases, with 11 bases between the two germline ends. As DNA, the CDR3 is TGTGCCAGCAGCCCGACAGGATTTAATTCACCCCTCCACTTT. As protein: CASSPTGFNSPLHF.

Only a few counts were recorded for this clonotype. The V call is TRBV5-6, the J call TRBJ2-7, with D hard to call. The CDR3 sequence is 13 residues long. Deletions cut 3 bases from V and 0 bases from J, with 7 bases between. Germline-derived CDR1 and CDR2 are SGHDT and YYEEEE. CDR3 sequence (DNA): TGTGCCAGCAGCTGGACGGCCTCCTACGAGCAGTACTTC. Protein sequence: CASSWTASYEQYF. Using reference TRBV5-6 and TRBJ2-7 for the parts outside the CDR3, the full variable domain is DAGVTQSPTHLIKTRGQQVTLRCSPKSGHDTVSWYQQALGQGPQFIFQYYEEEERQRGNFPDRFSGHQFPNYSSELNVNALLLGDSALYLCASSWTASYEQYFGPGTRLTVT.

This chain connects TRBV5-1 to TRBJ2-4; D is tentatively TRBD1 or TRBD2 (6 bases each). Looked up from germline, CDR1 is SGHRS and CDR2 is YFSETQ. Trimming shortened V by 3 bases and J by 8 bases, and 18 bases separated the two germline ends. The CDR3 has 15 residues. The CDR3 here is CASSSRGPQSDIQYF. CDR3 bases: TGCGCCAGCAGCTCCCGGGGGCCCCAATCAGACATTCAGTACTTC.

This clonotype was seen more than once but under ten times. V usage is TRBV12-3 or TRBV12-4 and J usage is TRBJ2-7, with D uncertain. The CDR3 has 11 amino acids. The V end lost 1 base, the J end lost 7 bases, and 5 bases lay between the germline ends. CDR3 nucleotides: TGTGCCAGCAGTTTAGGGCTGGAGCAGTACGTC. As protein: CASSLGLEQYV.